Below, 2 T cell receptor beta chains from the same sample are listed, as sequenced in a study of CD8+CD57+ T cells in acquired aplastic anemia. According to the study, genomic DNA was the template for TCR beta VDJ and CDR3 profiling. From the reads, TCRdb called clonotypes with MiXCR, one entry per CDR3 protein. The sample holds 400,000 to 450,000 distinct CDR3 sequences, about 70% seen once. The source material was sorted CD4+, CD8+, or CD8+CD57+ T cells (not recorded which) from PBMCs. Receptors were obtained from a human donor in good health, serving as a control.

This clonotype was detected once. The V gene is TRBV20-1, the J gene TRBJ1-2; 12 bases match TRBD1. This CDR3 has 15 amino acids. With 6 bases clipped from V and 8 bases from J, the junction kept 13 bases outside the gene matches. Germline V lookup: CDR1 DFQATT, CDR2 SNEGSKA (reference sequence). The CDR3 is CSARYPGQGADGYTF. DNA for the CDR3: TGCAGTGCCCGCTACCCGGGACAGGGGGCAGACGGCTACACCTTC.

The V and J genes are TRBV7-2 and TRBJ1-2; D gene uncertain. V lost 3 bases, J lost 13 bases, and 24 bases lay in between. CDR1 is SGHTA, CDR2 FQGNSA, per germline. The CDR3 extends over 15 amino acids. The DNA of the CDR3 is TGTGCCAGCAGCTTGGCCAGGAACTACAATTATCGCTTCACCTTC. Its protein product is CASSLARNYNYRFTF.